These 26 T cell receptor beta chains came from one sample sequenced in a study of blood T cells in healthy people across ages (dated by TCRdb to the mid-2010s). Libraries were constructed by 5' RACE. Sequencing used an Illumina HiSeq 2500. A second PCR of about 6 to 12 cycles was run with a J-beta primer mix and a sample-barcoded 5' primer. The raw public data were reprocessed by TCRdb itself: fastp quality trimming at Q25, MiXCR clonotype calling, in-frame beta chains only. Rows with one shared CDR3 protein collapse into an entry with the most common genes and DNA. The sample table records 780,000 or so distinct CDR3 sequences; approximately 60% of these occur just once. The biggest ten clones account for roughly 24% of the sample. Sequencing input: blood. Receptors originate from a man aged 35 to 55 in good health.

This clonotype has only a few counts. The rearrangement joins TRBV20-1 to TRBJ2-7, with 7 bases matching TRBD2. Trimming removed 6 bases from V and 2 bases from J; junction bases left unmatched: 4. The CDR3 loop spans 12 amino acids. Looked up from germline, CDR1 is DFQATT and CDR2 is SNEGSKA (reference sequence). CDR3 coding DNA: TGCAGTGCATGGGGGAGGGCCTACGAGCAGTACTTC. It is translated as CSAWGRAYEQYF.

This clonotype was found a few times. The V and J genes are TRBV4-2 and TRBJ2-7, with 8 bases fitting TRBD2. Germline CDR1 and CDR2: LGHNA and YNFKEQ. The length of the CDR3 is 16 residues. J gave up 0 bases and V 0 bases, and 4 bases lay outside the gene matches. As DNA, the CDR3 is TGTGCCAGCAGCCAAGATATAGCGGGAAGCTCCTACGAGCAGTACTTC. The encoded protein is CASSQDIAGSSYEQYF.

This sequence joins TRBV7-9 and TRBJ2-1, with D tentatively TRBD1 (6 bases). Trimming removed 0 bases from V and 8 bases from J, with 11 bases in between. The length of the CDR3 is 14 residues. The germline gives CDR1 SEHNR, CDR2 FQNEAQ (reference sequence). The CDR3 DNA follows: TGTGCCAGCAGCTTAGCGGGGGCCGTTTATGAGCAGTTCTTC. Translation: CASSLAGAVYEQFF.

The table lists this clonotype with a few counts. This chain links TRBV11-2 with TRBJ2-3; no clear D. Germline CDR1 and CDR2: SGHAT and FQNNGV. CDR3 length: 14 amino acids. V lost 1 base to trimming and J lost 2 bases, with 7 bases between them. The CDR3 reads CASSLADATDTQYF. CDR3 DNA sequence: TGTGCCAGCAGCTTAGCAGATGCCACAGATACGCAGTATTTT.

This clonotype was seen a few times. The chain couples TRBV5-1 to TRBJ2-3, with 11 bases that match TRBD2. Germline values: CDR1 SGHRS, CDR2 YFSETQ. Trimming removed 3 bases from V and 5 bases from J; junction bases left unmatched: 8. This CDR3 region has 16 residues. CDR3 loop: CASSSLAGGPEDTQYF. DNA for the CDR3: TGCGCCAGCAGCTCCTTAGCGGGAGGGCCTGAAGATACGCAGTATTTT. The entire variable domain, with the rest obtained from reference TRBV5-1 and TRBJ2-3, is as follows: KAGVTQTPRYLIKTRGQQVTLSCSPISGHRSVSWYQQTPGQGLQFLFEYFSETQRNKGNFPGRFSGRQFSNSRSEMNVSTLELGDSALYLCASSSLAGGPEDTQYFGPGTRLTVL.

The rearrangement links TRBV10-3 to TRBJ2-1; no definite D call. The CDR3 spans 15 residues. Germline V gene lookup returns CDR1 ENHRY and CDR2 SYGVKD. The V gene lost 0 bases and the J gene lost 6 bases, with 12 bases spanning the gap. CDR3 sequence: CAISESNPTINEQFF. CDR3 coding DNA: TGTGCCATCAGTGAGTCGAACCCTACGATCAATGAGCAGTTCTTC.

The V call is TRBV6-1, the J call TRBJ2-3; no definite D call. Germline V gene data show CDR1 as MNHNS and CDR2 as SASEGT. Trimming removed 3 bases at V and 3 bases at J, with 13 bases between. The CDR3 totals 15 residues. The CDR3 region has the DNA TGTGCCAGCAGTGATCCCGGGCGATCGACAGATACGCAGTATTTT. As protein: CASSDPGRSTDTQYF.

The chain joins TRBV12-3 or TRBV12-4 to TRBJ2-4; D possibly corresponds to TRBD2 (6 bases). V was pared by 7 bases and J by 6 bases, with 13 bases between. The CDR3 spans 13 residues. The CDR3 loop reads CASTTAGINIQYF. The CDR3 DNA follows: TGTGCCAGCACTACGGCGGGGATAAACATTCAGTACTTC.

The V and J genes are TRBV20-1 and TRBJ2-1; D is unresolved. The CDR3 sequence is 11 residues long. V was clipped by 3 bases and J by 4 bases, with 4 bases between them. From germline, CDR1 is DFQATT and CDR2 SNEGSKA (reference sequence). CDR3 in DNA: TGCAGTGCTAGGTGGTACAATGAGCAGTTCTTC. Protein: CSARWYNEQFF.

The J gene is TRBJ2-3, the V gene TRBV10-3; 8 bases are a match to TRBD2. CDR3 size: 20 residues. Germline CDR1 and CDR2: ENHRY and SYGVKD. V was clipped by 2 bases and J by 3 bases; unmatched bases: 19. CDR3 DNA: TGTGCCATCAGTGAGCCCGAGGGTTCGGCGGGGGGCATATGGACAGATACGCAGTATTTT. Protein: CAISEPEGSAGGIWTDTQYF.

V and J are TRBV3-1 and TRBJ2-3; the D gene is possibly TRBD1 (5 bases). The CDR3 is 15 residues long. V gave up 0 bases and J gave up 0 bases, with 7 bases separating them. The V gene's germline CDR1 is LGHDT and CDR2 YNNKEL (reference sequence). The CDR3 DNA follows: TGTGCCAGCAGCCAAGACCGACAGAGCACAGATACGCAGTATTTT. Amino acid sequence: CASSQDRQSTDTQYF.

For this clonotype: Germline is not matched at one junction end, which may reflect a read error. The genes are TRBV7-2 and TRBJ2-7, with D hard to call. CDR3 length: 13 residues. Germline V gene lookup returns CDR1 SGHTA and CDR2 FQGNSA. The CDR3 is CASTLRPSYEQYF. As DNA, the CDR3 is TGTGCCAGCACCTTAAGACCATCCTACGAGCAGTACTTC.

The chain employs TRBV5-6 and TRBJ2-3, with TRBD1 as a possible D gene (5 bases). The CDR3 is 15 residues long. The V and J ends lost 6 bases and 0 bases respectively, with 14 bases between them. Germline V gives CDR1 SGHDT, CDR2 YYEEEE. DNA for the CDR3: TGTGCCAGCAACCCCATGAGGACAAGCACAGATACGCAGTATTTT. It specifies CASNPMRTSTDTQYF.

The rearrangement joins TRBV6-1 to TRBJ2-3; D gene uncertain. The CDR3 loop spans 14 amino acids. Germline V CDR1 and CDR2: MNHNS, SASEGT. V lost 3 bases and J 6 bases, leaving 13 bases between the germline ends. In DNA, the CDR3 is TGTGCCAGCAGTGACTGGACCCAGACCGATACGCAGTATTTT. The encoded protein is CASSDWTQTDTQYF.

The gene calls are TRBV21-1 and TRBJ2-4; the table assigns TRBD1, which was not confirmed against the DNA. TRBV21-1 is a documented pseudogene. The CDR3 covers 15 residues. CDR3 amino acids: CASSISTAGENIQYF. The CDR3 coding sequence is TGTGCCAGCAGCATCTCGACGGCGGGGGAAAACATTCAGTACTTC.

This chain connects TRBV12-3 or TRBV12-4 to TRBJ1-6; possible D gene TRBD1, 5 bases. V gave up 6 bases and J gave up 1 base, with 13 bases separating them. The CDR3 extends over 16 amino acids. The chain's CDR3 is CASSLAGGSYNSPLHF. The CDR3, as DNA: TGTGCCAGCAGCCTGGCGGGGGGATCCTATAATTCACCCCTCCACTTT.

This sequence joins TRBV5-6 and TRBJ2-1; the D gene is possibly TRBD2 (5 bases). Germline V gene sequence: CDR1 SGHDT, CDR2 YYEEEE. Trimming shortened V by 4 bases and J by 9 bases, and 23 bases separated the two germline ends. The CDR3 spans 16 residues. CDR3 residues: CASSLNTGLSTSEQFF. CDR3 sequence (DNA): TGTGCCAGCAGCCTCAACACGGGATTATCAACTAGTGAGCAGTTCTTC.

This rearrangement joins TRBV4-1 to TRBJ2-3, with 7 nucleotides matching TRBD1. The J segment lost 2 bases and the V segment lost 4 bases, leaving 3 bases of the junction unmatched. Germline V gene lookup returns CDR1 MGHRA and CDR2 YSYEKL. CDR3 length: 14 amino acids. The CDR3 spells CASSPGTATDTQYF. The CDR3 DNA follows: TGCGCCAGCAGCCCGGGGACAGCCACAGATACGCAGTATTTT.

The chain joins TRBV12-3 or TRBV12-4 to TRBJ2-7; TRBD2 aligns across 10 bases. The CDR3 extends over 16 amino acids. Trimming cost V 6 bases and J 1 base; bases outside gene matches: 9. The CDR3 bases are TGTGCCAGCAGCCTAATCCTAGCGGGAGCGTCCTACGAGCAGTACTTC. Protein: CASSLILAGASYEQYF.

The V call is TRBV27, the J call TRBJ1-5; tentative D call: TRBD1 (6 bases). V gave up 8 bases and J gave up 5 bases, with 19 bases separating them. The V gene's germline CDR1 is MNHEY and CDR2 SMNVEV (reference sequence). The CDR3 is made up of 15 amino acids. The chain's CDR3 is CASGNGGGGYQPQHF. The DNA of the CDR3 is TGTGCCAGCGGGAATGGCGGGGGCGGGTATCAGCCCCAGCATTTT.

This clonotype was seen a handful of times. The chain joins TRBV7-8 to TRBJ2-7; D is possibly TRBD1 or TRBD2 (5 bases each). The CDR3 has 15 amino acids. Germline-derived CDR1 and CDR2 are SGHVS and FQNEAQ. Trimming took off 4 bases at V and 6 bases at J, with 19 bases between the two ends. The CDR3 DNA sequence: TGTGCCAGCAGCTCTGAGACTACCTGGGGCTCCGAGCAGTACTTC. Residues: CASSSETTWGSEQYF. The whole variable domain, filled in from reference TRBV7-8 and TRBJ2-7, reads GAGVSQSPRYKVAKRGQDVALRCDPISGHVSLFWYQQALGQGPEFLTYFQNEAQLDKSGLPSDRFFAERPEGSVSTLKIQRTQQEDSAVYLCASSSETTWGSEQYFGPGTRLTVT.

This chain uses TRBV6-2 or TRBV6-3 with TRBJ2-1, with D hard to call. The V end lost 5 bases, the J end lost 5 bases, and 13 bases lay between the germline ends. In germline, CDR1 is MNHEY, CDR2 SVGEGT. CDR3 length: 14 amino acids. This chain's CDR3 is CASSHLGEHNEQFF. CDR3 coding DNA: TGTGCCAGCAGTCACCTCGGAGAACACAATGAGCAGTTCTTC.

This clonotype was found a few times. The chain combines TRBV2 with TRBJ2-3; maybe TRBD2 (5 bases). There are 15 residues in the CDR3. Trimming stripped 4 bases from V and 3 bases from J, with 14 bases between. Per the germline V gene, CDR1 is SNHLY and CDR2 is FYNNEI. CDR3 protein: CASSAIGSGTDTQYF. For the CDR3, the DNA is TGTGCCAGCAGTGCCATAGGGAGTGGGACAGATACGCAGTATTTT.

This rearrangement joins TRBV3-1 to TRBJ1-1, with D uncertain. Trimming left V 1 base short and J 11 bases short, with 17 bases between. This CDR3 contains 14 residues. The germline CDR1 and CDR2 sequences are LGHDT and YNNKEL (reference sequence). CDR3 in DNA: TGTGCCAGCAGCCAAGCCGACTTCGGACCTGCGGCTTTCTTT. Protein: CASSQADFGPAAFF.

This clonotype was picked up a small number of times. The rearrangement joins TRBV12-3 or TRBV12-4 to TRBJ2-1; D is unclear. There are 13 residues in the CDR3. The V end was cut by 6 bases, the J end by 10 bases, with 16 bases between. In nucleotides, the CDR3 is TGTGCCAGCAGGCCGGGTGGACCCAACGAGCAGTTCTTC. Translation: CASRPGGPNEQFF.

This clonotype was found many times. V usage is TRBV2 and J usage is TRBJ1-2; no reliable D call. V was shortened by 10 bases and J by 8 bases, with 26 bases between the two germline ends. CDR1 is SNHLY and CDR2 is FYNNEI in the germline V gene. This CDR3 spans 15 amino acids. As DNA, the CDR3 is TGTGCCAACACCCAGCGTGTTGCGGGTCTAGAAGGCTACACCTTC. Encoded protein: CANTQRVAGLEGYTF.